This T cell receptor (beta chain) was retrieved from a study of T cell responses to AZD1222 COVID-19 vaccine. About the research overall: Timing groups of about 4 and about 12 weeks for second doses were pooled. Study results and caveats: Spike-wide vaccine-associated CD4 TCRs dominated at 160-218 and 743-854. Nearly half of spike-specific TCRs reportedly target variant regions that are unmutated in the B.1.351 and B.1.1.7 variants.

The CDR3 is 16 amino acids. Trimming cost V 2 bases and J 0 bases; bases outside gene matches: 2. Germline V gives CDR1 SGHRS, CDR2 YFSETQ. Here immunoSEQ multiplex PCR was the method, and the copy in TCRdb shows in-frame clones only, minus some. The table includes roughly 130,000 clones, 75% to 90% detected once. This clone was observed a single time. Its antigen is still unknown. The starting material was peripheral blood, obtained on day 0 of AZD1222 vaccination. The clonotype comes from an adult in good health. The gene calls are TRBV5-1 and TRBJ2-6; 7 nucleotides agree with TRBD1. The DNA for the CDR3 is TGCGCCAGCAGCTTACAGGGGAACTCTGGGGCCAACGTCCTGACTTTC. The encoded protein is CASSLQGNSGANVLTF.